A selection of T cell receptor beta chains follows, all from one sample in a study of blood T cell repertoires in COVID-19. Repertoires were generated with immunoSEQ multiplex PCR, while TCRdb's copy carries only in-frame clones and drops some. The repertoire holds approximately 200,000 clones, with 85% as singletons. The sequenced sample was peripheral blood. These receptors came from an older person with COVID-19, enrolled during active disease. The CDR3 runs from the conserved cysteine through the conserved F or W. A D gene is named only where the DNA matches it firmly. Expanded clones are given a class, and other clones once, few, many or no size at all.

d_gene: TRBD2; abundance: -; j_gene: TRBJ2-2; v_gene: TRBV7-2; CDR3nt: TGTGCCAGCAGCTCTGCGACTAGCGGAATCGGGGAGCTGTTTTTT; CDR3aa: CASSSATSGIGELFF
d_gene: TRBD2; abundance: -; j_gene: TRBJ2-3; v_gene: TRBV29-1; CDR3nt: TGCAGCGCGTTAGCGGGAGTAGCGAGAGATACGCAGTATTTT; CDR3aa: CSALAGVARDTQYF
d_gene: -; abundance: -; j_gene: TRBJ2-1; v_gene: TRBV18; CDR3nt: TGTGCCAGCTCACCTCCGGTGTCGGGTTACAATGAGCAGTTCTTC; CDR3aa: CASSPPVSGYNEQFF
d_gene: TRBD2; abundance: -; j_gene: TRBJ2-1; v_gene: TRBV7-3; CDR3nt: TGTGCCAGCAGCCCCCTGGGACTAGCGGAGGTCGATGAGCAGTTCTTC; CDR3aa: CASSPLGLAEVDEQFF
d_gene: TRBD1; abundance: -; j_gene: TRBJ1-1; v_gene: TRBV10-2; CDR3nt: TGCGCCAGCGAGGGACAGGTAAACACTGAAGCTTTCTTT; CDR3aa: CASEGQVNTEAFF
d_gene: -; abundance: -; j_gene: TRBJ1-4; v_gene: TRBV21-1; CDR3nt: TGTGCCAGCAGCAGTATTTTCGTCCCGGACAGGGGTTTAGCTAATGAAAAACTGTTTTTT; CDR3aa: CASSSIFVPDRGLANEKLFF
d_gene: -; abundance: -; j_gene: TRBJ2-1; v_gene: TRBV7-3; CDR3nt: TGTGCCAGCAGCCCGAGCTTCGCGGGTCGGCACAATGAGCAGTTCTTC; CDR3aa: CASSPSFAGRHNEQFF
d_gene: TRBD1; abundance: -; j_gene: TRBJ1-3; v_gene: TRBV7-9; CDR3nt: TGTGCCAGCAGCGCAGACAGGGTTGGAAACACCATATATTTT; CDR3aa: CASSADRVGNTIYF
d_gene: -; abundance: -; j_gene: TRBJ2-7; v_gene: TRBV28; CDR3nt: TGTGGTTGGGGGCCGATCGTCGAGCAGTACTTC; CDR3aa: CGWGPIVEQYF
d_gene: -; abundance: -; j_gene: TRBJ1-2; v_gene: TRBV5-4; CDR3nt: TGTGCCAGCAGCTTGGCCGGAGGCCTAGGCTACACCTTC; CDR3aa: CASSLAGGLGYTF
d_gene: -; abundance: -; j_gene: TRBJ1-5; v_gene: TRBV28; CDR3nt: TGTGCCAGCATAGTGAGTTATAGCAATCAGCCCCAGCATTTT; CDR3aa: CASIVSYSNQPQHF
d_gene: -; abundance: -; j_gene: TRBJ1-3; v_gene: TRBV5-4; CDR3nt: TGTGCCAGCAGCTTGTTTACGGCGCGGGACACCATATATTTT; CDR3aa: CASSLFTARDTIYF
d_gene: -; abundance: -; j_gene: TRBJ1-5; v_gene: TRBV6-5; CDR3nt: TGTGCCAGCAGTCGGGGGGACGGGACGGATCAGCCCCAGCATTTT; CDR3aa: CASSRGDGTDQPQHF
d_gene: -; abundance: -; j_gene: TRBJ1-2; v_gene: TRBV4-1; CDR3nt: TGCGCCAGCAGCCAAGATCGAACAGCCCCCTTTGCGGGCTACACCTTC; CDR3aa: CASSQDRTAPFAGYTF
d_gene: TRBD1; abundance: -; j_gene: TRBJ1-1; v_gene: TRBV7-2; CDR3nt: TGTGCCAGCAGCTTGGGACAACAGGGGGCGGGGGAGAACACTGAAGCTTTCTTT; CDR3aa: CASSLGQQGAGENTEAFF
d_gene: TRBD1; abundance: medium-sized; j_gene: TRBJ1-1; v_gene: TRBV7-9; CDR3nt: TGTGCCAGCAGCTCCCAGGACAGGGGCGGCGCAGCTTTCTTT; CDR3aa: CASSSQDRGGAAFF
d_gene: -; abundance: -; j_gene: TRBJ1-5; v_gene: TRBV15; CDR3nt: TGTGCCACCAGCCGGGTACTGAGCAATCAGCCCCAGCATTTT; CDR3aa: CATSRVLSNQPQHF
d_gene: -; abundance: -; j_gene: TRBJ2-1; v_gene: TRBV7-2; CDR3nt: TGTGCCAGCAGCTCCCCCGGACTTCCCACCCATAATGAGCAGTTCTTC; CDR3aa: CASSSPGLPTHNEQFF
d_gene: TRBD1; abundance: -; j_gene: TRBJ1-4; v_gene: TRBV28; CDR3nt: TGTGCCAGCACCCTAGACAGGGGGCAGAATAATGAAAAACTGTTTTTT; CDR3aa: CASTLDRGQNNEKLFF
d_gene: -; abundance: -; j_gene: TRBJ2-2; v_gene: TRBV7-3; CDR3nt: TGTGCCAGCAGCTTAGTATCAGGGAACACCGGGGAGCTGTTTTTT; CDR3aa: CASSLVSGNTGELFF
d_gene: -; abundance: -; j_gene: TRBJ1-5; v_gene: TRBV21-1; CDR3nt: TGTGCCAGCAGCAAGGAACCTAAGGGGAACAGGGGGCGTTGGGGCAATCAGCCCCAGCATTTT; CDR3aa: CASSKEPKGNRGRWGNQPQHF
d_gene: TRBD2; abundance: few; j_gene: TRBJ2-5; v_gene: TRBV5-1; CDR3nt: TGCGCCAGCAGCGAAGGACTAGCGGAAGAGACCCAGTACTTC; CDR3aa: CASSEGLAEETQYF
d_gene: -; abundance: -; j_gene: TRBJ1-2; v_gene: TRBV6-5; CDR3nt: TGTGCCAGCAGTTACCGGAAGGGGCCCGATGGCTACACCTTC; CDR3aa: CASSYRKGPDGYTF
d_gene: TRBD1; abundance: -; j_gene: TRBJ1-5; v_gene: TRBV6-1; CDR3nt: TGTGCCAGCAGTGAAGCCAGGACAGGGAGGCATCAGCCCCAGCATTTT; CDR3aa: CASSEARTGRHQPQHF
d_gene: -; abundance: -; j_gene: TRBJ1-2; v_gene: TRBV7-9; CDR3nt: TGTGCCACCGTGAACCTGATGGAAGGGGAATCTAACTATGGCTACACCTTC; CDR3aa: CATVNLMEGESNYGYTF
d_gene: -; abundance: -; j_gene: TRBJ1-3; v_gene: TRBV11-3; CDR3nt: TGTGCCAGCAGCTTAGATGGGAGGCTTGGAAACACCATATATTTT; CDR3aa: CASSLDGRLGNTIYF
d_gene: TRBD1; abundance: -; j_gene: TRBJ1-1; v_gene: TRBV28; CDR3nt: TGTGCCAGCCAAGGGACAGGGACGAACACTGAAGCTTTCTTT; CDR3aa: CASQGTGTNTEAFF
d_gene: TRBD1; abundance: -; j_gene: TRBJ1-5; v_gene: TRBV28; CDR3nt: TGTGCCAGCAGCCCTGCAGGGGGGACAGGGGGTCGTCAGCCCCAGCATTTT; CDR3aa: CASSPAGGTGGRQPQHF
d_gene: TRBD1; abundance: -; j_gene: TRBJ2-2; v_gene: TRBV7-8; CDR3nt: TGTGCCTCTAGTTTCAGGGGGTCGAACACCGGGGAGCTGTTTTTT; CDR3aa: CASSFRGSNTGELFF
d_gene: -; abundance: -; j_gene: TRBJ2-5; v_gene: TRBV5-6; CDR3nt: TGTGCCAGCAGCTTCGGTACCGAGACCCAGTACTTC; CDR3aa: CASSFGTETQYF
d_gene: TRBD2; abundance: -; j_gene: TRBJ2-3; v_gene: TRBV19; CDR3nt: TGTGCCAGTAGTGCCAGACTAGCGGGAGGTACCGCAGATACGCAGTATTTT; CDR3aa: CASSARLAGGTADTQYF
d_gene: -; abundance: -; j_gene: TRBJ1-3; v_gene: TRBV28; CDR3nt: TGTGCCAGCACAGTTTCCGGAATCCCCGAGGCCATATATTTT; CDR3aa: CASTVSGIPEAIYF
d_gene: -; abundance: -; j_gene: TRBJ1-2; v_gene: TRBV28; CDR3nt: TGTGCCAGCACCACACGGGGGGGAGATGGCTACACCTTC; CDR3aa: CASTTRGGDGYTF
d_gene: TRBD2; abundance: -; j_gene: TRBJ2-5; v_gene: TRBV9; CDR3nt: TGTGCCAGCAGCGTAGAGGCTAGCGGGGGAGGGACCCAGTACTTC; CDR3aa: CASSVEASGGGTQYF
d_gene: TRBD1; abundance: -; j_gene: TRBJ2-1; v_gene: TRBV25-1; CDR3nt: TGTGCCAGCAGGAGTCCGGGACAGGGCAAAAATGAGCAGTTCTTC; CDR3aa: CASRSPGQGKNEQFF
d_gene: -; abundance: -; j_gene: TRBJ1-1; v_gene: TRBV6-2/TRBV6-3; CDR3nt: TGTGCCAGCAGTTACACAAGGAGCGGTCCTGAAGCTTTCTTT; CDR3aa: CASSYTRSGPEAFF
d_gene: TRBD1; abundance: -; j_gene: TRBJ1-5; v_gene: TRBV6-1; CDR3nt: TGTGCCAGCAGTGAAAGACAGGGGGCCCTACTTAGCAATCAGCCCCAGCATTTT; CDR3aa: CASSERQGALLSNQPQHF
d_gene: TRBD2; abundance: -; j_gene: TRBJ2-1; v_gene: TRBV11-3; CDR3nt: TGTGCCAGCAGCTTAGATTTGGGAGGGAGTTCCTACAATGAGCAGTTCTTC; CDR3aa: CASSLDLGGSSYNEQFF
d_gene: -; abundance: once; j_gene: TRBJ2-5; v_gene: TRBV7-7; CDR3nt: TGTGCCAGCAGCTTATCAGCGGGCGCGGGAGAGACCCAGTACTTC; CDR3aa: CASSLSAGAGETQYF
d_gene: TRBD1; abundance: -; j_gene: TRBJ1-5; v_gene: TRBV7-2; CDR3nt: TGTGCCAGCAGCTTAGGCCGAACAGGGGATGGGCGTCAGCCCCAGCATTTT; CDR3aa: CASSLGRTGDGRQPQHF
d_gene: TRBD1; abundance: once; j_gene: TRBJ1-2; v_gene: TRBV10-3; CDR3nt: TGTGCCATCAGTGAGTCGGGAAGAAAAGGGGACAGGGAACATGGCTACACCTTC; CDR3aa: CAISESGRKGDREHGYTF
d_gene: TRBD1; abundance: once; j_gene: TRBJ2-6; v_gene: TRBV2; CDR3nt: TGTGCCAGCAGTGGAGGGAGGACAGGGGCTGGGGCCAACGTCCTGACTTTC; CDR3aa: CASSGGRTGAGANVLTF
d_gene: -; abundance: -; j_gene: TRBJ2-7; v_gene: TRBV5-6; CDR3nt: TGTGCCAGCAGCTTGACAGGTGGGGCTTACTCCTACGAGCAGTACTTC; CDR3aa: CASSLTGGAYSYEQYF
d_gene: TRBD2; abundance: -; j_gene: TRBJ2-1; v_gene: TRBV11-2; CDR3nt: TGTGCCAGCAGCTCCCACCCGTCTGGGAGGGATGAGCAGTTCTTC; CDR3aa: CASSSHPSGRDEQFF
d_gene: -; abundance: -; j_gene: TRBJ1-5; v_gene: TRBV6-5; CDR3nt: TGTGCCAGCAGTCATACCTCAGGGAATCAGCCCCAGCATTTT; CDR3aa: CASSHTSGNQPQHF
d_gene: TRBD1; abundance: -; j_gene: TRBJ2-1; v_gene: TRBV6-2/TRBV6-3; CDR3nt: TGTGCCAGCAGTTACTCGGGGACAGGGTCCAGACAAGGCTCCTACAATGAGCAGTTCTTC; CDR3aa: CASSYSGTGSRQGSYNEQFF
d_gene: TRBD2; abundance: few; j_gene: TRBJ2-7; v_gene: TRBV6-5; CDR3nt: TGTGCCAGCAGGTCTAGCGGGACCTACGAGCAGTACTTC; CDR3aa: CASRSSGTYEQYF
d_gene: TRBD2; abundance: -; j_gene: TRBJ2-1; v_gene: TRBV5-4; CDR3nt: TGTGCCAGCAGCTTCGGAAGGGCCAGGGGACTAGCCCCCAATGAGCAGTTCTTC; CDR3aa: CASSFGRARGLAPNEQFF
d_gene: -; abundance: -; j_gene: TRBJ1-3; v_gene: TRBV27; CDR3nt: TGTGCCAGCAGTACGCTCCTTCCGGGCCCGGGAGGTGCTGGAAACACCATATATTTT; CDR3aa: CASSTLLPGPGGAGNTIYF
d_gene: TRBD1; abundance: -; j_gene: TRBJ1-2; v_gene: TRBV29-1; CDR3nt: TGCAGCGTTGGGACAGGGGGTGGCTACACCTTC; CDR3aa: CSVGTGGGYTF
d_gene: TRBD1; abundance: -; j_gene: TRBJ2-5; v_gene: TRBV2; CDR3nt: TGTGCCAGCAGTGGAGACAGGGCCGGGGAGACCCAGTACTTC; CDR3aa: CASSGDRAGETQYF
d_gene: -; abundance: few; j_gene: TRBJ1-3; v_gene: TRBV3-1/TRBV3-2; CDR3nt: TGTGCCAGCAGCCAAGCTCAGGGTATCGGAAACACCATATATTTT; CDR3aa: CASSQAQGIGNTIYF
d_gene: -; abundance: -; j_gene: TRBJ2-7; v_gene: TRBV7-8; CDR3nt: TGTGCCAGCAGTTTTCTGACAGAATCCTCCTACGAGCAGTACTTC; CDR3aa: CASSFLTESSYEQYF
d_gene: TRBD1; abundance: -; j_gene: TRBJ2-5; v_gene: TRBV19; CDR3nt: TGTGCCAGTAGTAGCCTTTTTGGACAGGGGTCGGAGACCCAGTACTTC; CDR3aa: CASSSLFGQGSETQYF
d_gene: TRBD2; abundance: -; j_gene: TRBJ2-1; v_gene: TRBV5-1; CDR3nt: TGCGCCAGCAGCTTAGCTAGCGGTAATTACAATGAGCAGTTCTTC; CDR3aa: CASSLASGNYNEQFF
d_gene: -; abundance: few; j_gene: TRBJ2-7; v_gene: TRBV5-4; CDR3nt: TGTGCCAGCAGCCCCCCCCGAGCACCCTACGAGCAGTACTTC; CDR3aa: CASSPPRAPYEQYF
d_gene: TRBD1; abundance: -; j_gene: TRBJ1-4; v_gene: TRBV5-6; CDR3nt: TGTGCCAGCAGCTTCAGGAGGGATGCTGGGACAGGGACTGAAAAACTGTTTTTT; CDR3aa: CASSFRRDAGTGTEKLFF